This is a list of T cell receptor beta chains from one sample in a study of Graves' ophthalmopathy and Graves' hyperthyroidism. In TCRdb, the multiplex PCR reads were re-called with MiXCR into one record per CDR3 protein. The sample includes hundreds of thousands of distinct CDR3 sequences, about 24% of them seen just once. The material sequenced was peripheral blood. The receptors were gathered from a woman between 18 and 30 years old with stable Graves' hyperthyroidism. Some clones in this sample may be carry-over from other donors' samples. CDR3s include the opening cysteine and the closing phenylalanine or tryptophan. A D gene is named only where the DNA matches it firmly. Only some rows state a clone size, as once, few, many or a class for expanded clones.

v_gene	abundance	len	d_gene	j_gene	CDR3aa	CDR3nt
TRBV12-3/TRBV12-4	many	16	.	TRBJ2-5	CASSLGVRAKRETQYF	TGTGCCAGCAGTTTAGGGGTCAGGGCTAAGCGGGAGACCCAGTACTTC
TRBV15	many	13	.	TRBJ1-6	CATSRTGDSPLHF	TGTGCCACCAGCAGAACAGGAGATTCACCCCTCCACTTT
TRBV3-2	many	16	.	TRBJ2-7	CASSPLLGQGSYEQYF	TGTGCCAGCAGTCCCCTTTTGGGACAGGGGTCCTACGAGCAGTACTTC
TRBV20-1	many	13	TRBD1	TRBJ2-7	CSAGRDRGSEQYF	TGCAGTGCTGGTCGGGACAGGGGAAGCGAGCAGTACTTC
TRBV11-1	.	19	TRBD1	TRBJ2-5	CASSLVPLQGASRQATQYF	TGTGCCAGCAGCTTAGTCCCTTTACAGGGGGCTTCTCGCCAAGCGACCCAGTACTTC
TRBV12-3/TRBV12-4	.	14	TRBD2	TRBJ2-7	CASSVASGLYEQYF	TGTGCCAGCAGTGTCGCTAGCGGGCTCTACGAGCAGTACTTC
TRBV12-5	.	14	TRBD1	TRBJ2-7	CASGSSGTGFEQYF	TGTGCTAGTGGGTCCTCGGGGACAGGCTTCGAGCAGTACTTC
TRBV29-1	.	15	.	TRBJ1-1	CSVEDPGLHSTEAFF	TGCAGCGTTGAAGATCCGGGGCTTCACTCCACTGAAGCTTTCTTT
TRBV19	few	15	TRBD1	TRBJ1-5	CASTWMGQDNQPQHF	TGTGCCAGTACCTGGATGGGACAGGATAATCAGCCCCAGCATTTT
TRBV12-3/TRBV12-4	.	12	.	TRBJ2-5	CASSTIEETEYF	TGTGCCAGCAGTACAATAGAAGAGACCGAGTACTTC
TRBV4-2	many	15	.	TRBJ1-2	CASSQEDGANYGYTF	TGTGCCAGCAGCCAAGAGGACGGAGCTAACTATGGCTACACCTTC
TRBV11-2	.	12	.	TRBJ1-5	CASSFRREPQHF	TGTGCCAGCAGCTTCCGGAGGGAGCCCCAGCATTTT
TRBV6-2/TRBV6-3	many	14	.	TRBJ1-1	CASINAIGAPSAFF	TGTGCCAGCATCAATGCTATCGGGGCCCCGTCGGCTTTCTTT
TRBV20-1	many	11	.	TRBJ1-1	CSAPRGSEAFF	TGCAGTGCTCCCAGGGGCTCTGAAGCTTTCTTT
TRBV6-4	.	13	.	TRBJ1-1	CASSYAGHPEAFF	TGTGCCAGCAGTTACGCGGGACACCCTGAAGCTTTCTTT
TRBV19	.	15	TRBD1	TRBJ2-5	CASSKGQGLQETQYF	TGTGCCAGTAGTAAGGGACAGGGCCTCCAAGAGACCCAGTACTTC
TRBV6-2/TRBV6-3	many	15	TRBD1	TRBJ1-1	CASSPHTGTGAEAFF	TGTGCCAGCAGTCCACATACCGGGACAGGGGCTGAAGCTTTCTTT
TRBV7-4	.	15	TRBD2	TRBJ2-7	CASSLVSGGSYEQYF	TGTGCCAGCAGCTTAGTTAGCGGGGGTTCCTACGAGCAGTACTTC
TRBV6-5	many	14	.	TRBJ1-2	CASSYVIANYGYTF	TGTGCCAGCAGTTACGTAATAGCTAACTATGGCTACACCTTC
TRBV30	.	13	.	TRBJ1-1	CAWSEVGLTEAFF	TGTGCCTGGAGCGAAGTAGGGTTAACTGAAGCTTTCTTT
TRBV20-1	many	10	.	TRBJ2-7	CSAKWGQQYF	TGCAGTGCTAAGTGGGGACAGCAGTACTTC
TRBV11-2	many	14	.	TRBJ1-1	CASSITSGSTEAFF	TGTGCCAGCAGCATAACCAGTGGAAGCACTGAAGCTTTCTTT
TRBV20-1	.	11	.	TRBJ1-2	CSVQRTGGYTF	TGCAGTGTCCAGAGGACCGGGGGCTACACCTTC
TRBV7-9	.	13	.	TRBJ2-2	CASSQGSTGELFF	TGTGCCAGCAGCCAGGGGAGCACCGGGGAGCTGTTTTTT
TRBV24-1	many	16	.	TRBJ1-2	CATSEPGTAGLYGYTF	TGTGCCACCAGTGAACCCGGGACGGCGGGCCTCTATGGCTACACCTTC
TRBV10-3	many	14	.	TRBJ1-1	CAISGGQGKAEAFF	TGTGCCATCAGCGGCGGGCAGGGGAAGGCTGAAGCTTTCTTT
TRBV10-3	many	15	.	TRBJ2-7	CAISESNSATYEQYF	TGTGCCATCAGTGAGTCGAATAGCGCAACCTACGAGCAGTACTTC
TRBV24-1	few	13	.	TRBJ2-7	CATAPAGTYEQYF	TGTGCCACAGCGCCGGCGGGCACCTACGAGCAGTACTTC
TRBV2	.	15	TRBD1	TRBJ1-1	CASRWDRGRNTEAFF	TGTGCCAGCAGGTGGGACAGGGGGAGAAACACTGAAGCTTTCTTT
TRBV20-1	few	13	TRBD1	TRBJ1-1	CSARDRGLRVAFF	TGCAGTGCTAGAGACAGGGGGCTCAGGGTAGCTTTCTTT
TRBV28	many	15	TRBD1	TRBJ2-5	CASSYRDRVGETQYF	TGTGCCAGCAGTTACCGGGACAGGGTGGGAGAGACCCAGTACTTC
TRBV12-3/TRBV12-4	many	15	.	TRBJ2-7	CASSFRGFNSYEQYF	TGTGCCAGCAGTTTTAGGGGCTTCAACTCCTACGAGCAGTACTTC
TRBV6-1	.	14	.	TRBJ2-4	CASSTIGTPDIQYF	TGTGCCAGCAGTACGATTGGGACCCCGGACATTCAGTACTTC
TRBV6-2/TRBV6-3	.	15	.	TRBJ1-2	CASSYVNPGNYGYTF	TGTGCCAGCAGTTACGTGAATCCAGGGAACTATGGCTACACCTTC
TRBV20-1	.	13	.	TRBJ2-7	CSADGATSHEQYF	TGCAGTGCCGACGGGGCCACGTCCCACGAGCAGTACTTC
TRBV6-5	many	14	.	TRBJ2-7	CASSLRGAPYEQYF	TGTGCCAGCAGTTTACGGGGGGCACCCTACGAGCAGTACTTC
TRBV15	.	18	TRBD2	TRBJ2-7	CATTTVGPGTSGMYEQYF	TGTGCCACCACCACCGTGGGCCCCGGGACTAGCGGGATGTACGAGCAGTACTTC
TRBV12-3/TRBV12-4	many	12	.	TRBJ1-1	CASNIGNTEAFF	TGTGCCAGCAACATTGGGAACACTGAAGCTTTCTTT
TRBV7-2	medium-sized	13	.	TRBJ1-1	CASREDMNTEAFF	TGTGCCAGCAGAGAAGACATGAACACTGAAGCTTTCTTT
TRBV11-2	few	14	.	TRBJ2-2	CASSFLRGAGELFF	TGTGCCAGCAGCTTTCTCCGCGGGGCCGGGGAGCTGTTTTTT
TRBV19	.	14	TRBD1	TRBJ1-1	CASRTGGGNTEAFF	TGTGCCAGTCGGACAGGGGGCGGGAACACTGAAGCTTTCTTT
TRBV10-2	.	15	.	TRBJ2-3	CASSETGHSTDTQYF	TGCGCCAGCAGTGAGACAGGGCATAGCACAGATACGCAGTATTTT
TRBV19	few	13	TRBD1	TRBJ1-6	CATTGQGNSPLHF	TGTGCCACTACTGGACAGGGGAATTCACCCCTCCACTTT
TRBV27	few	14	TRBD1	TRBJ1-2	CASSSRQGGGGYTF	TGTGCCAGCAGTTCCCGACAGGGTGGGGGTGGCTACACCTTC
TRBV20-1	many	13	TRBD2	TRBJ2-5	CSGGGGGAETQYF	TGCAGTGGTGGTGGCGGGGGGGCCGAAACCCAGTACTTC
TRBV7-9	.	15	.	TRBJ2-5	CASSLAPGRGETQYF	TGTGCCAGCAGCTTAGCGCCCGGGAGAGGAGAGACCCAGTACTTC
TRBV6-5	.	15	.	TRBJ2-7	CASSYIRVTSYDQYF	TGTGCCAGCAGTTATATCCGGGTCACCTCGTACGATCAGTACTTC
TRBV28	many	15	.	TRBJ1-1	CASSLAGGQGTEAFF	TGTGCCAGCAGCCTAGCCGGGGGGCAAGGCACTGAAGCTTTCTTT
TRBV11-2	.	14	.	TRBJ1-5	CASSPWGPNQPQHF	TGTGCCAGCAGCCCCTGGGGACCGAATCAGCCCCAGCATTTT
TRBV11-3	many	13	.	TRBJ2-5	CASSQDGSETQYF	TGTGCCAGCTCCCAGGACGGATCTGAGACCCAGTACTTC
TRBV6-1	many	14	.	TRBJ2-7	CASTSGTSFYEQYF	TGTGCCAGCACCTCCGGGACGTCATTCTACGAGCAGTACTTC
TRBV3-1	.	15	TRBD1	TRBJ2-7	CASSPRQGGFYEQYF	TGTGCCAGCAGCCCCAGACAGGGGGGATTCTACGAGCAGTACTTC
TRBV11-2	many	14	.	TRBJ2-7	CASSLEGLGPEQYF	TGTGCCAGCAGCTTAGAAGGGTTGGGGCCCGAGCAGTACTTC
TRBV4-2	many	14	.	TRBJ1-2	CASSQDAGGRAYTF	TGTGCCAGCAGCCAAGACGCGGGTGGGCGGGCCTACACCTTC
TRBV12-3/TRBV12-4	once	14	.	TRBJ1-1	CASLGDALNTDAFF	TGTGCCAGCCTAGGGGATGCTCTGAACACTGATGCTTTCTTT